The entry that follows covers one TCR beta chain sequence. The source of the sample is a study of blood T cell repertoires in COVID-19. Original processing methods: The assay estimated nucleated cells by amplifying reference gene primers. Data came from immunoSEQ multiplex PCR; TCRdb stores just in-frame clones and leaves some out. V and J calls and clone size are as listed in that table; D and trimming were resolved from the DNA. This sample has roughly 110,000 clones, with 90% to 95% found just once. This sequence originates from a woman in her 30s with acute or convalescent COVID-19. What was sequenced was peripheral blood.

CDR3 loop: CSVGPSGRGVSQYF. In nucleotides, the CDR3 is TGCAGCGTTGGGCCTAGCGGGAGGGGAGTATCCCAGTACTTC. The V gene is TRBV29-1, the J gene TRBJ2-5; 12 bases agree with TRBD2. Unmatched junction bases numbered 9, after V lost 4 bases and J lost 9 bases. The CDR3 consists of 14 residues. From germline, CDR1 is SQVTM and CDR2 ANQGSEA.